This passage covers 10 T cell receptor beta chains from one sample sequenced in a study of T cell repertoires in cytomegalovirus infection (dated by TCRdb to the late 2010s). The sequencer listed for this sample is Illumina HiSeq 1500. Through fastp at Q25 and MiXCR, TCRdb rebuilt clones from the public reads, retaining in-frame beta chains. Identical CDR3 protein sequences are pooled into one entry, listed with their most common genes and DNA. The sample yields a few hundred thousand distinct CDR3 sequences; 35% to 50% were counted once. The ten largest account for around 46% of the sample. This specimen's treatment or condition label, interpreted: in vitro stimulation with specific CMV peptide epitopes to enrich CMV-specific T cells. Antigens for these TCRs are unknown. Sequences were derived from cultured PBMCs, sampled from culture after CMV antigen stimulation. The receptors were sampled from a human donor in good health (CMV status not recorded). Some clones in this sample may be carry-over from other donors' samples.

This rearrangement joins TRBV20-1 to TRBJ2-5, with 8 bases aligning to TRBD2. CDR1 is DFQATT and CDR2 is SNEGSKA in the germline V gene (reference sequence). The CDR3 runs 14 residues. V dropped 4 bases and J dropped 4; count of bases not matched to a gene: 8. CDR3 bases: TGCAGTGCTACTCCAGCGGGGGACCTAGAGACCCAGTACTTC. Its protein is CSATPAGDLETQYF.

The table lists this clonotype with a few counts. The chain joins TRBV2 to TRBJ2-3; D might be TRBD2 (5 bases). CDR1 is SNHLY, CDR2 FYNNEI, per germline. The CDR3 is 14 residues long. V gave up 7 bases and J gave up 2 bases, with 13 bases separating them. The CDR3 loop reads CASNWRANTDTQYF. CDR3 in DNA: TGTGCCAGCAATTGGCGGGCGAACACAGATACGCAGTATTTT.

This clonotype was detected only a few times. The chain carries TRBV7-4 and TRBJ2-7; D is perhaps TRBD1 or TRBD2 (5 bases each). CDR3 length equals 14 residues. Germline lookup yields CDR1 SGHVT and CDR2 SQSDAQ. Between the trimmed V and J ends, which lost 5 bases and 7 bases, there was a span of 18 bases. CDR3 DNA: TGTGCCAGCAGCCCACGTGGGGGACCCCTAGAGCAGTACTTC. It is translated as CASSPRGGPLEQYF.

The rearrangement links TRBV6-5 to TRBJ1-4; TRBD1 aligns across 9 bases. CDR3 length: 16 residues. The V segment lost 4 bases and the J segment 4 bases; nucleotides outside the gene matches: 7. Germline V gene sequence: CDR1 MNHEY, CDR2 SVGAGI. Here the CDR3 DNA reads TGTGCCAGCAGTTTAGACAGGGGGGGAAGTAATGAAAAACTGTTTTTT. Its translation: CASSLDRGGSNEKLFF.

V gene TRBV7-6 combines with J gene TRBJ2-7, with 8 bases matching TRBD2. CDR1 and CDR2 (germline): SGHVS, FNYEAQ. J gave up 4 bases and V 4 bases, and 9 bases lay outside the gene matches. The CDR3 totals 15 residues. The CDR3 nucleotides read TGTGCCAGCAGCTCTACTTTAGCGGGGACGTACGAGCAGTACTTC. Encoded protein: CASSSTLAGTYEQYF.

In its sample, this clonotype was seen a few times. The chain carries TRBV20-1 and TRBJ1-4; D perhaps matches TRBD1 (6 bases). The CDR3 covers 13 residues. Germline lookup yields CDR1 DFQATT and CDR2 SNEGSKA (reference sequence). V gave up 3 bases and J gave up 6 bases, with 11 bases separating them. DNA for the CDR3: TGCAGTGCTAGCCAGGGGAATTATGAAAAACTGTTTTTT. Its protein product is CSASQGNYEKLFF.

The rearrangement joins TRBV7-6 to TRBJ2-1; 7 nucleotides line up with TRBD1. CDR3 length: 16 residues. Germline CDR1 reads SGHVS; CDR2 reads FNYEAQ. With 5 bases clipped from V and 3 bases from J, the junction kept 10 bases outside the gene matches. The DNA of the CDR3 is TGTGCCAGCAGCCTCACCCCGGGACAGATCTACAATGAGCAGTTCTTC. It is translated as CASSLTPGQIYNEQFF.

In its sample, this clonotype was seen a few times. The chain is built from TRBV12-3 or TRBV12-4 and TRBJ2-5; D perhaps matches TRBD2 (5 bases). The CDR3 spans 14 residues. The V end was cut by 8 bases, the J end by 4 bases, with 17 bases between. CDR3 nucleotide sequence: TGTGCCAGCCAGTTATCGGTGGGAGTAGAGACCCAGTACTTC. Its translation: CASQLSVGVETQYF.

This clonotype has a single count. The chain is built from TRBV7-9 and TRBJ1-2; D uncertain. The germline CDR1 and CDR2 sequences are SEHNR and FQNEAQ (reference sequence). The V gene lost 5 bases and the J gene lost 8 bases, with 12 bases spanning the gap. There are 12 residues in the CDR3. CDR3 region: CASSTHHRGYTF. CDR3 coding DNA: TGTGCCAGCAGCACTCATCACCGAGGCTACACCTTC.

In its sample, this clonotype was seen a few times. This chain connects TRBV28 to TRBJ2-2, with D tentatively TRBD1 or TRBD2 (5 bases each). The CDR3 is made up of 15 amino acids. Germline CDR1 is MDHEN and CDR2 is SYDVKM. With 4 bases removed from V and 3 bases from J, the gap between germline ends came to 12 bases. DNA for the CDR3: TGTGCCAGCAGTTCGCCGGGACGGTACACCGGGGAGCTGTTTTTT. Its protein product is CASSSPGRYTGELFF. The complete variable domain, with remaining parts taken from reference TRBV28 and TRBJ2-2, reads DVKVTQSSRYLVKRTGEKVFLECVQDMDHENMFWYRQDPGLGLRLIYFSYDVKMKEKGDIPEGYSVSREKKERFSLILESASTNQTSMYLCASSSPGRYTGELFFGEGSRLTVL.